Listed below are T cell receptor beta chains from one sample, sequenced in a study of high-grade serous ovarian cancer treatment subgroups. Clones were read by immunoSEQ multiplex PCR, and TCRdb kept only the in-frame ones, dropping some. The sample holds 2,500 to 3,000 clones; approximately 72% are singletons and the top ten take under 15%. Sequencing was carried out using tumor tissue. These receptors were collected from a human donor with high-grade serous ovarian cancer. The CDR3 runs from the conserved cysteine through the conserved F or W. D genes are given only for firm matches. Some rows mark clone size as missing; the rest say once, few, many or name a class of expanded clone.

v_gene: TRBV29-1
d_gene: -
j_gene: TRBJ2-1
abundance: -
CDR3aa: CSVEPVLTNNEQFF
CDR3nt: TGCAGCGTTGAACCGGTCCTGACAAACAATGAGCAGTTCTTC

v_gene: TRBV2
d_gene: -
j_gene: TRBJ2-2
abundance: -
CDR3aa: CASSLQGPANTGELFF
CDR3nt: TGTGCCAGCAGCCTTCAGGGGCCAGCGAACACCGGGGAGCTGTTTTTT

v_gene: TRBV28
d_gene: TRBD1
j_gene: TRBJ1-2
abundance: -
CDR3aa: CASSLDRGPTNYGYTF
CDR3nt: TGTGCCAGCAGTTTGGACAGGGGGCCAACTAACTATGGCTACACCTTC

v_gene: TRBV5-1
d_gene: -
j_gene: TRBJ2-7
abundance: -
CDR3aa: CASSLQSSIYEQYF
CDR3nt: TGCGCCAGCAGCTTGCAAAGCTCTATATACGAGCAGTACTTC

v_gene: TRBV7-9
d_gene: -
j_gene: TRBJ2-2
abundance: -
CDR3aa: CASSPRGRPNTGELFF
CDR3nt: TGTGCCAGCAGCCCAAGAGGGAGGCCAAACACCGGGGAGCTGTTTTTT

v_gene: TRBV7-8
d_gene: -
j_gene: TRBJ2-7
abundance: -
CDR3aa: CASSFVGNEQYF
CDR3nt: TGTGCCAGCAGCTTTGTAGGGAACGAGCAGTACTTC

v_gene: TRBV14
d_gene: -
j_gene: TRBJ2-1
abundance: -
CDR3aa: CASSQDFGTKQFF
CDR3nt: TGTGCCAGCAGCCAAGATTTCGGCACAAAGCAGTTCTTC

v_gene: TRBV11-2
d_gene: -
j_gene: TRBJ2-7
abundance: -
CDR3aa: CASSFPGSYEQYF
CDR3nt: TGTGCCAGCAGCTTTCCTGGCTCCTACGAGCAGTACTTC

v_gene: TRBV2
d_gene: -
j_gene: TRBJ2-1
abundance: -
CDR3aa: CASSEPGQRNEQFF
CDR3nt: TGTGCCAGCAGCGAGCCCGGACAGCGCAATGAGCAGTTCTTC

v_gene: TRBV7-8
d_gene: -
j_gene: TRBJ2-5
abundance: -
CDR3aa: CASSSGTLQETQYF
CDR3nt: TGTGCCAGCAGCTCAGGGACTTTGCAAGAGACCCAGTACTTC

v_gene: TRBV14
d_gene: -
j_gene: TRBJ2-1
abundance: -
CDR3aa: CASSQDPRDLRNEQFF
CDR3nt: TGTGCCAGCAGCCAAGATCCCAGGGATCTAAGGAATGAGCAGTTCTTC

v_gene: TRBV28
d_gene: -
j_gene: TRBJ2-7
abundance: -
CDR3aa: CASSPDTDYEQYF
CDR3nt: TGTGCCAGCAGTCCGGACACTGACTACGAGCAGTACTTC

v_gene: TRBV5-1
d_gene: -
j_gene: TRBJ1-2
abundance: -
CDR3aa: CASSLEIGERGGYTF
CDR3nt: TGCGCCAGCAGCTTGGAAATCGGTGAACGGGGTGGCTACACCTTC

v_gene: TRBV7-2
d_gene: -
j_gene: TRBJ2-7
abundance: -
CDR3aa: CASSLSPGPYEQYF
CDR3nt: TGTGCCAGCAGCCTCAGCCCGGGCCCCTACGAGCAGTACTTC

v_gene: TRBV30
d_gene: -
j_gene: TRBJ2-5
abundance: -
CDR3aa: CAWSVIRRETQYF
CDR3nt: TGTGCCTGGAGTGTAATTAGGAGGGAGACCCAGTACTTC

v_gene: TRBV6-6
d_gene: -
j_gene: TRBJ1-5
abundance: -
CDR3aa: CASIADPGPQHF
CDR3nt: TGTGCCAGCATAGCCGACCCCGGGCCCCAGCATTTT

v_gene: TRBV2
d_gene: -
j_gene: TRBJ2-5
abundance: -
CDR3aa: CASSENRDQETQYF
CDR3nt: TGTGCCAGCAGTGAAAACAGGGACCAAGAGACCCAGTACTTC

v_gene: TRBV27
d_gene: -
j_gene: TRBJ2-7
abundance: -
CDR3aa: CASSLYAPRGTLTYEQYF
CDR3nt: TGTGCCAGCAGTTTATACGCCCCTCGGGGAACCTTAACCTACGAGCAGTACTTC

v_gene: TRBV5-1
d_gene: -
j_gene: TRBJ2-5
abundance: -
CDR3aa: CASSLEGPQETQYF
CDR3nt: TGCGCCAGCAGCTTGGAAGGACCTCAAGAGACCCAGTACTTC

v_gene: TRBV18
d_gene: -
j_gene: TRBJ2-1
abundance: -
CDR3aa: CASSPSPIGEQFF
CDR3nt: TGTGCCAGCTCACCCTCCCCAATCGGGGAGCAGTTCTTC

v_gene: TRBV19
d_gene: -
j_gene: TRBJ2-3
abundance: -
CDR3aa: CASSTLGDTDTQYF
CDR3nt: TGTGCCAGTAGTACACTGGGGGATACAGATACGCAGTATTTT

v_gene: TRBV28
d_gene: -
j_gene: TRBJ1-3
abundance: -
CDR3aa: CASSSVGGGGTLVNTIYF
CDR3nt: TGTGCCAGCAGTAGTGTTGGGGGCGGCGGGACACTAGTAAACACCATATATTTT

v_gene: TRBV6-1
d_gene: -
j_gene: TRBJ2-3
abundance: -
CDR3aa: CASGKAEDTQYF
CDR3nt: TGTGCCAGCGGGAAAGCCGAAGATACGCAGTATTTT

v_gene: TRBV5-1
d_gene: TRBD2
j_gene: TRBJ2-2
abundance: -
CDR3aa: CASRAGGLVGELFF
CDR3nt: TGCGCCAGCCGAGCGGGAGGGCTCGTCGGGGAGCTGTTTTTT

v_gene: TRBV5-4
d_gene: -
j_gene: TRBJ2-3
abundance: -
CDR3aa: CASSPSTDTQYF
CDR3nt: TGTGCCAGCAGCCCCTCCACAGATACGCAGTATTTT

v_gene: TRBV7-3
d_gene: -
j_gene: TRBJ2-7
abundance: -
CDR3aa: CASRLSGNEQYF
CDR3nt: TGTGCCAGCAGACTCTCGGGGAACGAGCAGTACTTC

v_gene: TRBV28
d_gene: -
j_gene: TRBJ2-7
abundance: -
CDR3aa: CASRDSPLYSEQYF
CDR3nt: TGTGCCAGCAGGGACAGTCCCCTATACTCCGAGCAGTACTTC

v_gene: TRBV5-1
d_gene: -
j_gene: TRBJ1-1
abundance: -
CDR3aa: CASSLRAQLNTEAFF
CDR3nt: TGCGCCAGCAGCTTGAGGGCTCAGTTGAACACTGAAGCTTTCTTT

v_gene: TRBV7-2
d_gene: -
j_gene: TRBJ2-7
abundance: -
CDR3aa: CASSLGGAGRFYEQYF
CDR3nt: TGTGCCAGCAGCTTAGGCGGTGCGGGTCGGTTCTACGAGCAGTACTTC

v_gene: TRBV11-2
d_gene: -
j_gene: TRBJ2-3
abundance: -
CDR3aa: CATRVGSTDTQYF
CDR3nt: TGTGCCACCAGGGTCGGTAGCACAGATACGCAGTATTTT

v_gene: TRBV18
d_gene: TRBD2
j_gene: TRBJ2-7
abundance: -
CDR3aa: CASSPKAGGSHEQYF
CDR3nt: TGTGCCAGCTCACCAAAAGCGGGGGGGAGTCACGAGCAGTACTTC

v_gene: TRBV27
d_gene: -
j_gene: TRBJ2-4
abundance: few
CDR3aa: CASSLSRGSTKNIQYF
CDR3nt: TGTGCCAGCAGTTTATCTCGTGGCTCAACCAAAAACATTCAGTACTTC

v_gene: TRBV14
d_gene: -
j_gene: TRBJ2-7
abundance: -
CDR3aa: CASSQDGLGPYEQYF
CDR3nt: TGTGCCAGCAGCCAAGATGGTCTAGGACCTTACGAGCAGTACTTC

v_gene: TRBV6-5
d_gene: TRBD2
j_gene: TRBJ2-7
abundance: -
CDR3aa: CASRISGSSYEQYF
CDR3nt: TGTGCCAGCAGAATTAGCGGGAGCTCCTACGAGCAGTACTTC

v_gene: TRBV6-5
d_gene: TRBD2
j_gene: TRBJ2-1
abundance: -
CDR3aa: CASRSTGTSGNEQFF
CDR3nt: TGTGCCAGCAGGTCTACTGGGACTAGCGGCAATGAGCAGTTCTTC

v_gene: TRBV6-6
d_gene: TRBD1
j_gene: TRBJ2-7
abundance: -
CDR3aa: CASSPPGQGYEQYF
CDR3nt: TGTGCCAGCAGCCCGCCGGGACAGGGGTACGAGCAGTACTTC

v_gene: TRBV15
d_gene: -
j_gene: TRBJ1-5
abundance: -
CDR3aa: CATSRDRGSSFNQPQHF
CDR3nt: TGTGCCACCAGCAGAGATCGAGGTTCCTCGTTCAATCAGCCCCAGCATTTT

v_gene: TRBV4-2
d_gene: -
j_gene: TRBJ2-5
abundance: -
CDR3aa: CASSQGREETQYF
CDR3nt: TGTGCCAGCAGCCAAGGGCGGGAAGAGACCCAGTACTTC

v_gene: TRBV5-5
d_gene: -
j_gene: TRBJ1-4
abundance: once
CDR3aa: CASSLVWQGLSEKLFF
CDR3nt: TGTGCCAGCAGCTTGGTTTGGCAGGGGCTCAGTGAAAAACTGTTTTTT

v_gene: TRBV20-1
d_gene: -
j_gene: TRBJ1-2
abundance: -
CDR3aa: CSARTKYGYTF
CDR3nt: TGCAGTGCTAGAACCAAATATGGCTACACCTTC

v_gene: TRBV28
d_gene: -
j_gene: TRBJ1-2
abundance: -
CDR3aa: CASSPLTGAGGYTF
CDR3nt: TGTGCCAGCAGTCCCCTGACGGGGGCAGGGGGCTACACCTTC

v_gene: TRBV2
d_gene: -
j_gene: TRBJ2-2
abundance: -
CDR3aa: CASRGLANTGELFF
CDR3nt: TGTGCCAGCCGGGGGCTAGCGAACACCGGGGAGCTGTTTTTT

v_gene: TRBV6-6
d_gene: TRBD2
j_gene: TRBJ2-1
abundance: -
CDR3aa: CASSNSGEKQFF
CDR3nt: TGTGCCAGCAGTAATAGCGGGGAAAAGCAGTTCTTC

v_gene: TRBV28
d_gene: -
j_gene: TRBJ1-2
abundance: few
CDR3aa: CASSSGVYGYTF
CDR3nt: TGTGCCAGCAGTTCCGGAGTCTATGGCTACACCTTC

v_gene: TRBV4-3
d_gene: -
j_gene: TRBJ1-5
abundance: -
CDR3aa: CASSQDTWSNQPQHF
CDR3nt: TGCGCCAGCAGCCAAGATACGTGGAGCAATCAGCCCCAGCATTTT

v_gene: TRBV9
d_gene: -
j_gene: TRBJ1-1
abundance: few
CDR3aa: CASSARLQGNTEAFF
CDR3nt: TGTGCCAGCAGCGCCCGCTTACAGGGGAACACTGAAGCTTTCTTT

v_gene: TRBV4-2
d_gene: TRBD2
j_gene: TRBJ2-1
abundance: -
CDR3aa: CASSQEAGDPYNEQFF
CDR3nt: TGTGCCAGCAGCCAAGAGGCGGGAGACCCCTACAATGAGCAGTTCTTC

v_gene: TRBV19
d_gene: -
j_gene: TRBJ1-2
abundance: -
CDR3aa: CASSHRLPGFIDYGYTF
CDR3nt: TGTGCCAGTAGTCACCGACTCCCTGGTTTCATCGACTATGGCTACACCTTC

v_gene: TRBV15
d_gene: -
j_gene: TRBJ1-5
abundance: -
CDR3aa: CATSREGGQNQPQHF
CDR3nt: TGTGCCACCAGCAGAGAGGGGGGCCAAAATCAGCCCCAGCATTTT

v_gene: TRBV4-1
d_gene: -
j_gene: TRBJ1-5
abundance: -
CDR3aa: CASSQEHMSHQPQHF
CDR3nt: TGCGCCAGCAGCCAAGAACACATGTCCCATCAGCCCCAGCATTTT

v_gene: TRBV14
d_gene: TRBD1
j_gene: TRBJ2-5
abundance: -
CDR3aa: CASSLPGTEETQYF
CDR3nt: TGTGCCAGCAGCCTCCCCGGGACAGAAGAGACCCAGTACTTC

v_gene: TRBV6-1
d_gene: -
j_gene: TRBJ2-1
abundance: -
CDR3aa: CASSESLVGAAQGNEQFF
CDR3nt: TGTGCCAGCAGTGAATCGTTAGTCGGGGCAGCACAAGGCAATGAGCAGTTCTTC

v_gene: TRBV5-1
d_gene: -
j_gene: TRBJ2-3
abundance: -
CDR3aa: CASSLDRGTDTQYF
CDR3nt: TGCGCCAGCAGCTTGGATCGAGGCACAGATACGCAGTATTTT

v_gene: TRBV14
d_gene: -
j_gene: TRBJ2-5
abundance: -
CDR3aa: CASSHQGGRGTTQYF
CDR3nt: TGTGCCAGCAGCCACCAGGGGGGCAGGGGGACGACCCAGTACTTC

v_gene: TRBV28
d_gene: TRBD1
j_gene: TRBJ2-7
abundance: -
CDR3aa: CASSTGEQYF
CDR3nt: TGTGCCAGCAGTACAGGGGAACAGTACTTC

v_gene: TRBV28
d_gene: TRBD2
j_gene: TRBJ2-1
abundance: -
CDR3aa: CATQGLAAYNEQFF
CDR3nt: TGTGCCACCCAGGGACTAGCGGCCTACAATGAGCAGTTCTTC

v_gene: TRBV15
d_gene: -
j_gene: TRBJ2-1
abundance: -
CDR3aa: CATSVSRTATGEQFF
CDR3nt: TGTGCCACCAGCGTGAGTCGGACAGCCACGGGTGAGCAGTTCTTC

v_gene: TRBV10-2
d_gene: -
j_gene: TRBJ2-7
abundance: -
CDR3aa: CASSKNYEQYF
CDR3nt: TGCGCCAGCAGTAAGAACTACGAGCAGTACTTC